This T cell receptor (beta chain) was found in a study of T cells expressing NK-cell markers. Study-wide results and caveats: Researchers report these clonotypes also headed the CD3+CD56-NKG2C+ fraction in a few donors. Whether the expanded NKG2C+ T cell clones recognized HCMV remained unclear. Top CD8+ clonotypes included the dominant CD3+CD56+NKG2C+ clonotypes in six donors.

TCRdb re-called the 5' RACE reads and shows each CDR3 protein once, DNA omitted. Its table lists fewer than 400,000 distinct CDR3 sequences. The CDR3 has 18 residues. Germline V gives CDR1 SGHNT, CDR2 YENEEA. Remarks on this clonotype: Its antigen is not identified.

The sample consisted of blood T cells: a sorted CD56 or NKG2C T cell subset, CD4+ or CD8+ T cells, or bulk PBMC T cells (not recorded which). The chain is built from TRBV11-3 and TRBJ1-1; TCRdb designates TRBD1, a call that cannot be tested without DNA. This sequence was found in a man aged 18-70 years in good health. The CDR3 sequence: CASSLGGYWVQGNTEAFF. Full variable domain (remainder filled in from reference TRBV11-3 and TRBJ1-1): EAGVVQSPRYKIIEKKQPVAFWCNPISGHNTLYWYLQNLGQGPELLIRYENEEAVDDSQLPKDRFSAERLKGVDSTLKIQPAELGDSAVYLCASSLGGYWVQGNTEAFFGQGTRLTVV.